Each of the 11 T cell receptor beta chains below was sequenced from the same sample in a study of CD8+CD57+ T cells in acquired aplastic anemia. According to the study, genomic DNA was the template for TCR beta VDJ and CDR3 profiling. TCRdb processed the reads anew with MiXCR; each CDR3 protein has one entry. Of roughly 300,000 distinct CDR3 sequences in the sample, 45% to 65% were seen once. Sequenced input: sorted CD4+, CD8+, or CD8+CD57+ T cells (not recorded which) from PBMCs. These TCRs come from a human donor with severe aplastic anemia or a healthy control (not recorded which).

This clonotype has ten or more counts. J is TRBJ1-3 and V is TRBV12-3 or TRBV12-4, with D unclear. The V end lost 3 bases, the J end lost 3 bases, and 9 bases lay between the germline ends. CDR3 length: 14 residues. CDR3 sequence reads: CASSFRVGGNTIYF. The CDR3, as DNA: TGTGCCAGCAGTTTCCGGGTTGGTGGAAACACCATATATTTT.

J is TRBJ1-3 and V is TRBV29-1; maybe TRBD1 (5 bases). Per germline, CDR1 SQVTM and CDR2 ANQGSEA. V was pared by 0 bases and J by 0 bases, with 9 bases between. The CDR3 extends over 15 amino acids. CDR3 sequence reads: CSVEDGGSSGNTIYF. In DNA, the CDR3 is TGCAGCGTTGAAGATGGGGGGAGCTCTGGAAACACCATATATTTT.

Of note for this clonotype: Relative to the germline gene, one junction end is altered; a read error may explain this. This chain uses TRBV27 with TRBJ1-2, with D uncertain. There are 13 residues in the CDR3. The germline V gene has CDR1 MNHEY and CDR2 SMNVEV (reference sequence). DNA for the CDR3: TGTGCCAGCAGTTGGGCAAGCAACTATGGCTGCACCTTC. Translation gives CASSWASNYGCTF.

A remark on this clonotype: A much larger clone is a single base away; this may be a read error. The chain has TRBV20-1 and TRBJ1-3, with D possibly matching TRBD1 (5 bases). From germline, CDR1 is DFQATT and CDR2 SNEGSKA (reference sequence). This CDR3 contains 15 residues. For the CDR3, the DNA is TGCAGTGCTCAACCGGGACTAAACTCTGGAGACACCATATATTTT. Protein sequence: CSAQPGLNSGDTIYF.

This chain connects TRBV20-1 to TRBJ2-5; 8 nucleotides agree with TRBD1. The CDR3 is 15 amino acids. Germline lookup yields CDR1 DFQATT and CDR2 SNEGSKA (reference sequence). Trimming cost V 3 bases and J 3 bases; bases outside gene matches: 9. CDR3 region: CSASGVGTGKETQYF. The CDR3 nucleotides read TGCAGTGCTAGTGGTGTCGGGACAGGTAAAGAGACCCAGTACTTC.

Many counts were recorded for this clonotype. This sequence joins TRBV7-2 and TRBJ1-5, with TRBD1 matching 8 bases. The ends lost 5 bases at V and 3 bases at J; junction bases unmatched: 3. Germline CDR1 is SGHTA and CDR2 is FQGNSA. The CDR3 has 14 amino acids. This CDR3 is CASSQTGANQPQHF. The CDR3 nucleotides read TGTGCCAGCAGCCAGACAGGGGCCAATCAGCCCCAGCATTTT. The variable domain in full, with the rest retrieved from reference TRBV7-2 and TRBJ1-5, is GAGVSQSPSNKVTEKGKDVELRCDPISGHTALYWYRQSLGQGLEFLIYFQGNSAPDKSGLPSDRFSAERTGGSVSTLTIQRTQQEDSAVYLCASSQTGANQPQHFGDGTRLSIL.

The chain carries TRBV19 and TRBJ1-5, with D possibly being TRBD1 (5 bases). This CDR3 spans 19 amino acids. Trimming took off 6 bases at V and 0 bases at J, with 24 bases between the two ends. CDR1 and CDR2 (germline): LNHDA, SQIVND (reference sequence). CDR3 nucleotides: TGTGCCAGTAGACCTCGGGGCTCGGGAGGCGACTATAGCAATCAGCCCCAGCATTTT. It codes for CASRPRGSGGDYSNQPQHF.

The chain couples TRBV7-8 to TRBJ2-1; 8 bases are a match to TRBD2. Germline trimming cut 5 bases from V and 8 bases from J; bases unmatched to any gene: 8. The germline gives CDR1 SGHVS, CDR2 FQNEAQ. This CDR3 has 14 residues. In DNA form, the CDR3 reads TGTGCCAGCAGCCCCACGGGAGGGACGTATGAGCAGTTCTTC. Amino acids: CASSPTGGTYEQFF.

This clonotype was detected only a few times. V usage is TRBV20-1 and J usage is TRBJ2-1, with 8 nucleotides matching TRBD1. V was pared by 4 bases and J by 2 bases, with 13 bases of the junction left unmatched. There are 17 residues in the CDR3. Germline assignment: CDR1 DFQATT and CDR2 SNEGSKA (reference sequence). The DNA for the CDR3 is TGCAGTGCTAATAAGAAGGGAAGACAGGGGCCCTACAATGAGCAGTTCTTC. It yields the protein CSANKKGRQGPYNEQFF.

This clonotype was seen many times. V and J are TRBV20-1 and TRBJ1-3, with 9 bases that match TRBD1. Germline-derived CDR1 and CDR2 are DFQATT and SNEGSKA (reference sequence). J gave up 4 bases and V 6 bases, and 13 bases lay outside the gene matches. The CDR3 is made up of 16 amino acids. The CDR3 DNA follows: TGCAGTGCACTGACAGGGGGGGAGATTTTGGGAAACACCATATATTTT. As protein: CSALTGGEILGNTIYF.

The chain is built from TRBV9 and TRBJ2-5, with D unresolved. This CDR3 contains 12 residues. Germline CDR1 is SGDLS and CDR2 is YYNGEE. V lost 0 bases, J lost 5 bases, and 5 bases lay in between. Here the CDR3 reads CASSVGSETQYF. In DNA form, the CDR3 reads TGTGCCAGCAGCGTAGGTAGCGAGACCCAGTACTTC.